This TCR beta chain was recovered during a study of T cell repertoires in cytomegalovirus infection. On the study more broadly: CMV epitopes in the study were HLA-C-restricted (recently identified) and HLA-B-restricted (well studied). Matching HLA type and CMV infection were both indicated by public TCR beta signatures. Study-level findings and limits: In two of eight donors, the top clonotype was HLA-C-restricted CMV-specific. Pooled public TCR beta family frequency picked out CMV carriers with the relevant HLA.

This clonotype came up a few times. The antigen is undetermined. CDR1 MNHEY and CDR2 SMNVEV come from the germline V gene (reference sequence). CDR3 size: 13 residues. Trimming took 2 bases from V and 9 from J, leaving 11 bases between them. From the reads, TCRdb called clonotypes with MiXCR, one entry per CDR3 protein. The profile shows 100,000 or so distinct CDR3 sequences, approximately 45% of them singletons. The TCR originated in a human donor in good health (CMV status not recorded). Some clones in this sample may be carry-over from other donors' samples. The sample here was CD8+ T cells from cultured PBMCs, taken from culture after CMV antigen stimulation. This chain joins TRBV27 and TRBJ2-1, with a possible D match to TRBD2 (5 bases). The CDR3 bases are TGTGCCAGCAGTTTAGCCAAAGGAGGTGAGCAGTTCTTC. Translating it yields CASSLAKGGEQFF.